These T cell receptor beta chains were read from a single sample in a study of blood T cell repertoires in COVID-19. This table comes from immunoSEQ multiplex PCR, and its TCRdb copy is limited to in-frame clones, with some not included. Found here are approximately 50,000 clones, 90% of them singletons; the top ten hold 3.9%. Sequencing input: peripheral blood. The receptors here all came from a human donor in a cohort sampled during active COVID-19. Each CDR3 is given without its conserved first and last residue. Only part of the rows carry a size: once, few, many, or a class if the clone is expanded.

J | size | V | CDR3
TRBJ2-2 | - | TRBV19 | ASSISTGGWNTGELF
TRBJ1-2 | - | TRBV6-6 | ASSYGQGGGGYT
TRBJ2-5 | - | TRBV6-2/TRBV6-3 | ASSYSEAGTYQETQY
TRBJ1-6 | once | TRBV2 | ASSVGQELDSPLH
TRBJ2-7 | - | TRBV19 | ASSMSSGSSYEQY
TRBJ2-2 | - | TRBV4-1 | ASSHRTSGRAYDTGELF
TRBJ2-4 | - | TRBV11-2 | ASSPARGENIQY
TRBJ2-7 | - | TRBV6-5 | ASSYFRAGHYEQY
TRBJ2-6 | - | TRBV7-2 | ASSLEAVAAGANVLT
TRBJ1-2 | - | TRBV7-9 | ASILLGEGIGYT
TRBJ1-2 | - | TRBV29-1 | SVERVQGAKSGYT
TRBJ2-7 | - | TRBV5-1 | ASSLASLAGNEQY
TRBJ1-6 | - | TRBV5-1 | ASREGALSNSPLH
TRBJ1-1 | once | TRBV9 | ASNQGGNTEAF
TRBJ2-5 | once | TRBV27 | ASSQLGGVETQY
TRBJ2-7 | once | TRBV5-1 | ASSLDPAGLYEQY
TRBJ2-7 | - | TRBV19 | ASSTQGGSSSYEQY
TRBJ1-6 | - | TRBV19 | ASSTWTGANSPLH
TRBJ1-6 | - | TRBV29-1 | SVVEDINSPLH
TRBJ2-7 | - | TRBV11-1 | ASSPIGPAYEQY
TRBJ2-5 | - | TRBV7-7 | ASSLAPRGGETQY
TRBJ1-5 | - | TRBV19 | ASRTDSRPEAQH
TRBJ2-3 | - | TRBV24-1 | ATSERLEADTQY
TRBJ2-5 | - | TRBV11-2 | ASSRGTRTRTQY
TRBJ2-5 | - | TRBV12-5 | ASGLSGGETQY
TRBJ2-4 | once | TRBV28 | ASSLEQREGIQY
TRBJ2-7 | - | TRBV29-1 | SVEPRTGHEQY
TRBJ1-6 | - | TRBV30 | AWTLNSPLH
TRBJ2-7 | - | TRBV29-1 | SVYGDRGSYEQY
TRBJ1-1 | - | TRBV2 | ASSEIRGNTEAF
TRBJ1-1 | - | TRBV7-3 | ASSPSGGEGAF
TRBJ1-1 | - | TRBV3-1/TRBV3-2 | ASSHGQGYTEAF
TRBJ1-3 | - | TRBV6-6 | ASSGPDSDSGNTIY
TRBJ2-7 | medium-sized | TRBV10-1 | ASNVVAGGEQY
TRBJ1-2 | - | TRBV27 | ASSPTLSRYGYT
TRBJ1-1 | - | TRBV18 | ASSQGSTEAF
TRBJ1-3 | - | TRBV12-5 | ASGLLLGHPSGNTIY
TRBJ1-2 | few | TRBV7-9 | ASSLGTAYLDYGYT
TRBJ2-1 | - | TRBV10-3 | AISESLRNSYNEQF
TRBJ1-5 | - | TRBV3-1/TRBV3-2 | ASSQFGGDQPQH
TRBJ2-7 | - | TRBV3-1/TRBV3-2 | ASSQEGEFEQY
TRBJ2-1 | - | TRBV29-1 | SVEAAGRTYNEQF